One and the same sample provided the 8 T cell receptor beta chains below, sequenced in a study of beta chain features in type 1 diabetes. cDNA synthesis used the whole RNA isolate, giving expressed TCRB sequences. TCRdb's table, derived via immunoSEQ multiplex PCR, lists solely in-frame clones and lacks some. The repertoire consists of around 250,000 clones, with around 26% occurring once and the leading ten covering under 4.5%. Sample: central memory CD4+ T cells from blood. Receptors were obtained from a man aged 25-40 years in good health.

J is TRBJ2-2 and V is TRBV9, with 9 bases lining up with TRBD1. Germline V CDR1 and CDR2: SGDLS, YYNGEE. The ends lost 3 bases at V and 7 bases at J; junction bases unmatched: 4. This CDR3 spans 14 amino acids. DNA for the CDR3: TGTGCCAGCAGCGCGGGACAGGGCCACGGGGAGCTGTTTTTT. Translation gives CASSAGQGHGELFF.

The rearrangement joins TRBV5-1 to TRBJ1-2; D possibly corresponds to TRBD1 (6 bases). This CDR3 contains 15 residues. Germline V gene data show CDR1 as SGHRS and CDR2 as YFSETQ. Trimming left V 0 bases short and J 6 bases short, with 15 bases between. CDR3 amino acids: CASSLGTQGSDGYTF. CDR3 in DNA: TGCGCCAGCAGCTTGGGGACACAGGGATCAGATGGCTACACCTTC.

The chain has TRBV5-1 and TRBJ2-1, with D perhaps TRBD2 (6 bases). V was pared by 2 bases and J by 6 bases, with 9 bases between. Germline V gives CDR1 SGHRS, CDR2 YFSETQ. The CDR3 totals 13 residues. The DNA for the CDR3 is TGCGCCAGCAGCTTTGGTAGCGGCAATGAGCAGTTCTTC. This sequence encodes CASSFGSGNEQFF.

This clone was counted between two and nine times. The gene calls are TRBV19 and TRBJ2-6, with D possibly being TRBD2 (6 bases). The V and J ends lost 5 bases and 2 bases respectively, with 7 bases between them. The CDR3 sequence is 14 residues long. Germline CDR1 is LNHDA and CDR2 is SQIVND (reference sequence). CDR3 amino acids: CASSRLAGANVLTF. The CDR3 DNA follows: TGTGCCAGTAGTCGACTAGCTGGGGCCAACGTCCTGACTTTC. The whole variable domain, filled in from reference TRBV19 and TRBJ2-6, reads DGGITQSPKYLFRKEGQNVTLSCEQNLNHDAMYWYRQDPGQGLRLIYYSQIVNDFQKGDIAEGYSVSREKKESFPLTVTSAQKNPTAFYLCASSRLAGANVLTFGAGSRLTVL.

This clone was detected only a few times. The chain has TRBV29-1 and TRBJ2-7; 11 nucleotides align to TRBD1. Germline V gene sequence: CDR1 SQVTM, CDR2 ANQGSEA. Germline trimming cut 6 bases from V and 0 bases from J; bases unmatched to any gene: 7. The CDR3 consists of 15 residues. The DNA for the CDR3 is TGCAGCGTGGGAGCCGGGACAGGGGGCTCCTACGAGCAGTACTTC. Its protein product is CSVGAGTGGSYEQYF.

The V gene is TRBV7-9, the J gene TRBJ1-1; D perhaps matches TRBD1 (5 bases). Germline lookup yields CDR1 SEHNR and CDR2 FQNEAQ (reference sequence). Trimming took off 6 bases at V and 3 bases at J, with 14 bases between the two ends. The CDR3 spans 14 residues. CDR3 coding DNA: TGTGCCAGCAGTTTGAAGACAGCGTACACTGAAGCTTTCTTT. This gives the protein CASSLKTAYTEAFF.

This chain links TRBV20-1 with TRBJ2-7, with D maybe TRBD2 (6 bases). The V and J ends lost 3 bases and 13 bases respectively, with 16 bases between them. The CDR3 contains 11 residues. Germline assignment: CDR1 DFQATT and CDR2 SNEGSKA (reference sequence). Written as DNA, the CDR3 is TGCAGTGCTAGGGAAGGGACTCAGCGATACTTC. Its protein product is CSAREGTQRYF.

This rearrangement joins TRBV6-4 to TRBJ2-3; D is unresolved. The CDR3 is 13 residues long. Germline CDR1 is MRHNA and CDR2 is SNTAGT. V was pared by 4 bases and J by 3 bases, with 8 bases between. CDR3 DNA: TGTGCCAGCAGTGCGGCGGAAACAGATACGCAGTATTTT. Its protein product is CASSAAETDTQYF.